This T cell receptor (beta chain) came from a study of blood T cells in healthy people across ages. The authors ran a second PCR of roughly 6 to 12 cycles using a sample-barcoded 5' primer and a J-beta primer mix. TCRdb fed the 5' RACE reads into MiXCR, producing one record per CDR3 protein. The profile shows over 1,500,000 distinct CDR3 sequences, roughly 43% of them singletons. The germline gives CDR1 SGDLS, CDR2 YYNGEE. CDR3 length: 14 amino acids. With V trimmed by 3 bases and J by 4 bases, 3 bases remained unmatched. The rearrangement links TRBV9 to TRBJ2-1, with 8 bases lining up with TRBD1. Sequencing was done on a sample of blood. This TCR was sampled from a human donor in good health. CDR3 sequence: CASSDGQGYNEQFF. The DNA of the CDR3 is TGTGCCAGCAGCGACGGACAGGGTTACAATGAGCAGTTCTTC.